The 26 T cell receptor beta chains below were found in one sample sequenced in a study of cytomegalovirus exposure and HLA in healthy donors. A multiplex PCR was run with 60 Vbeta primers and 13 Jbeta primers. The assay was immunoSEQ multiplex PCR, and TCRdb's table has in-frame clones only and misses some. This sample carries approximately 170,000 clones, about 59% of them seen once, and the ten largest clones take roughly 2.9%. Input material: PBMCs. The receptors originated from a man aged 40-50 years in good health and CMV-seronegative.

This chain links TRBV7-8 with TRBJ2-1; tentative D call: TRBD2 (6 bases). From germline, CDR1 is SGHVS and CDR2 FQNEAQ. This CDR3 has 14 residues. V was cut by 5 bases and J by 6 bases, with 14 bases left in between. The CDR3 region has the DNA TGTGCCAGCAGCGACCGACTAGGCCTCAATGAGCAGTTCTTC. Its translation is CASSDRLGLNEQFF.

V usage is TRBV7-9 and J usage is TRBJ1-5; D is perhaps TRBD1 (6 bases). The length of the CDR3 is 14 residues. From germline, CDR1 is SEHNR and CDR2 FQNEAQ (reference sequence). Trimming took off 4 bases at V and 5 bases at J, with 12 bases between the two ends. The CDR3 DNA reads as TGTGCCAGCAGCTCGGGTGGGGGCGATCAGCCCCAGCATTTT. It encodes CASSSGGGDQPQHF. The whole variable domain, filled in from reference TRBV7-9 and TRBJ1-5, reads DTGVSQNPRHKITKRGQNVTFRCDPISEHNRLYWYRQTLGQGPEFLTYFQNEAQLEKSRLLSDRFSAERPKGSFSTLEIQRTEQGDSAMYLCASSSGGGDQPQHFGDGTRLSIL.

This clone appeared a few times. The rearrangement uses TRBV2 and TRBJ2-3; the D gene is possibly TRBD1 (5 bases). The CDR3 is made up of 14 amino acids. Germline values: CDR1 SNHLY, CDR2 FYNNEI. Between the trimmed V and J ends, which lost 6 bases and 0 bases, there was a span of 10 bases. In nucleotides, the CDR3 is TGTGCCAGCAGAGCAGGGTATAGCACAGATACGCAGTATTTT. Translated: CASRAGYSTDTQYF.

There are a few counts of this clone. The V and J genes are TRBV7-9 and TRBJ1-3; a possible D gene is TRBD1 (5 bases). V was clipped by 1 base and J by 0 bases, with 10 bases between them. CDR1 and CDR2 from the germline V gene are SEHNR and FQNEAQ (reference sequence). The CDR3 loop spans 16 amino acids. CDR3 amino acids: CASSLEGFASGNTIYF. The CDR3 DNA follows: TGTGCCAGCAGCTTAGAGGGGTTCGCCTCTGGAAACACCATATATTTT.

This clone was found a few times. The chain couples TRBV7-9 to TRBJ2-3; 10 nucleotides line up with TRBD2. V trimming: 5 bases; J trimming: 2 bases; junction bases outside the gene matches: 7. The CDR3 has 16 residues. Germline CDR1 is SEHNR and CDR2 is FQNEAQ (reference sequence). CDR3 residues: CASSQLAGTPTDTQYF. The CDR3 DNA reads as TGTGCCAGCAGCCAACTAGCGGGGACCCCCACAGATACGCAGTATTTT.

The chain is built from TRBV10-3 and TRBJ2-5; D possibly corresponds to TRBD2 (5 bases). The germline V gene has CDR1 ENHRY and CDR2 SYGVKD. This CDR3 comprises 13 residues. V lost 8 bases and J 5 bases, leaving 15 bases between the germline ends. CDR3 bases: TGTGCCATCCAGCCTAGCCGCTATGAGACCCAGTACTTC. It is translated as CAIQPSRYETQYF.

CDR3: CASSSIREYGTYGYTF. The DNA of the CDR3 is TGTGCCAGCAGCTCTATTCGGGAGTACGGTACCTATGGCTACACCTTC. The V gene is TRBV7-2, the J gene TRBJ1-2; no definite D call. CDR3 size: 16 residues. Germline V gene sequence: CDR1 SGHTA, CDR2 FQGNSA. The V end lost 4 bases, the J end lost 4 bases, and 19 bases lay between the germline ends.

V gene TRBV19 combines with J gene TRBJ2-2, with D maybe TRBD1 (6 bases). Germline V gives CDR1 LNHDA, CDR2 SQIVND (reference sequence). The CDR3 runs to 18 residues. Trimming took 0 bases from V and 4 from J, leaving 18 bases between them. CDR3 sequence: CASSIDPARGSGTGELFF. The CDR3 DNA sequence: TGTGCCAGTAGTATAGATCCGGCGAGGGGGTCGGGCACCGGGGAGCTGTTTTTT.

The rearrangement links TRBV6-1 to TRBJ2-2; 9 positions match TRBD1. Germline CDR1 and CDR2: MNHNS and SASEGT. Trimming removed 8 bases from V and 4 bases from J; junction bases left unmatched: 8. The CDR3 length is 15 residues. CDR3 amino acids: CASGLQGAGTGELFF. The CDR3 DNA reads as TGTGCCAGCGGATTACAGGGGGCTGGCACCGGGGAGCTGTTTTTT.

The V and J genes are TRBV11-2 and TRBJ2-7; D perhaps matches TRBD1 (6 bases). Germline values: CDR1 SGHAT, CDR2 FQNNGV. This CDR3 contains 14 residues. The ends were cut back, 5 bases at V and 8 bases at J, with 19 bases in the middle. CDR3 bases: TGTGCCAGCAGCACCCTCGGGGCAGGGGAGCAGCAGTACTTC. Translating it yields CASSTLGAGEQQYF.

The V and J genes are TRBV7-2 and TRBJ2-3, with 8 bases matching TRBD2. Per the germline V gene, CDR1 is SGHTA and CDR2 is FQGNSA. This CDR3 contains 18 residues. After removal of 5 bases from V and 4 bases from J, the junction contained 17 bases not matched to a gene. The CDR3 is CASSDLGRAPGGPDTQYF. The CDR3 nucleotides are TGTGCCAGCAGCGACTTGGGAAGGGCACCGGGGGGGCCAGATACGCAGTATTTT.

V is TRBV5-4 and J is TRBJ2-1; D is possibly TRBD1 (5 bases). The V end was cut by 0 bases, the J end by 4 bases, with 11 bases between. CDR3 size: 15 residues. Germline-derived CDR1 and CDR2 are SGHNT and YYREEE (reference sequence). DNA for the CDR3: TGTGCCAGCAGCTTGGCCCAGGGAAGGTACAATGAGCAGTTCTTC. Translation gives CASSLAQGRYNEQFF.

The chain carries TRBV6-5 and TRBJ2-5; D might be TRBD1 (6 bases). There are 14 residues in the CDR3. The V end lost 0 bases, the J end lost 4 bases, and 9 bases lay between the germline ends. Germline values: CDR1 MNHEY, CDR2 SVGAGI. CDR3 in amino acids: CASSYSSRGETQYF. The CDR3 DNA reads as TGTGCCAGCAGTTACTCGAGCAGGGGAGAGACCCAGTACTTC.

The gene calls are TRBV6-5 and TRBJ1-5; TRBD1 matches at 9 bases. The junction had 10 bases not matched to a gene; V was cut back by 10 bases and J by 6 bases. The CDR3 spans 14 residues. CDR1 is MNHEY, CDR2 SVGAGI, per germline. CDR3 bases: TGTGCCACCGGGGCACAGGGGGCGGGTCAGCCCCAGCATTTT. As protein: CATGAQGAGQPQHF.

The chain is built from TRBV5-4 and TRBJ1-2; maybe TRBD1 (6 bases). Germline V CDR1 and CDR2: SGHNT, YYREEE (reference sequence). This CDR3 region has 15 residues. V lost 3 bases and J 8 bases, leaving 20 bases between the germline ends. The CDR3 region has the DNA TGTGCCAGCAGCTGGACCCCCGGGACAAAGGGAGGCTACACCTTC. It yields the protein CASSWTPGTKGGYTF.

V usage is TRBV11-2 and J usage is TRBJ2-5, with D hard to call. The germline V gene encodes CDR1 SGHAT and CDR2 FQNNGV. The ends were cut back, 0 bases at V and 1 base at J, with 9 bases in the middle. The CDR3 contains 15 residues. CDR3 in amino acids: CASSLDSVGQETQYF. DNA for the CDR3: TGTGCCAGCAGCTTAGATTCGGTCGGCCAAGAGACCCAGTACTTC.

The rearrangement uses TRBV5-1 and TRBJ2-7, with D perhaps TRBD2 (7 bases). The germline CDR1 and CDR2 sequences are SGHRS and YFSETQ. The CDR3 is 16 amino acids. V dropped 0 bases and J dropped 7 bases, with 20 bases sitting between them. In DNA, the CDR3 is TGCGCCAGCAGCTTGGAACGTGGTGGGGGGGCCGGGGAGCAGTACTTC. Its translation: CASSLERGGGAGEQYF.

This clone has more than one count but fewer than ten. The rearrangement uses TRBV25-1 and TRBJ2-7; the match to TRBD1 covers 8 bases. V was pared by 3 bases and J by 2 bases, with 3 bases of the junction left unmatched. The CDR3 length is 14 residues. In germline, CDR1 is MGHDK, CDR2 SYGVNS. The CDR3 reads CASSEDRAPYEQYF. The DNA of the CDR3 is TGTGCCAGCAGTGAGGACAGGGCCCCCTACGAGCAGTACTTC.

This clone appeared a few times. This chain joins TRBV5-4 and TRBJ2-2; TRBD2 matches at 12 bases. The CDR3 consists of 16 residues. After removal of 5 bases from V and 3 bases from J, the junction contained 5 bases not matched to a gene. Per germline, CDR1 SGHNT and CDR2 YYREEE (reference sequence). This CDR3 is CASSRRLAGDTGELFF. In DNA, the CDR3 is TGTGCCAGCAGTCGAAGACTAGCGGGAGACACCGGGGAGCTGTTTTTT.

The CDR3 here is CASSIHHGGGGPNEQFF. CDR3 DNA sequence: TGTGCCAGTAGTATCCACCACGGCGGGGGGGGCCCGAATGAGCAGTTCTTC. This chain links TRBV19 with TRBJ2-1; 9 bases fit TRBD2. This CDR3 has 17 residues. The J segment lost 7 bases and the V segment lost 3 bases, leaving 13 bases of the junction unmatched. The germline V gene has CDR1 LNHDA and CDR2 SQIVND (reference sequence).

The V gene is TRBV7-2, the J gene TRBJ2-3, with 10 bases lining up with TRBD2. V shed 5 bases and J 8 bases; nucleotides not matched to a gene: 13. The CDR3 is made up of 16 amino acids. Germline CDR1 reads SGHTA; CDR2 reads FQGNSA. CDR3 bases: TGTGCCAGCAGCCAGCTAGCGGGGGTCGCAGGCGCTACGCAGTATTTT. Translating it yields CASSQLAGVAGATQYF.

The V gene is TRBV4-3, the J gene TRBJ2-3, with 8 bases identical to TRBD2. This CDR3 has 14 residues. Trimming removed 4 bases from V and 0 bases from J; junction bases left unmatched: 0. CDR1 and CDR2 from the germline V gene are LGHNA and YSLEER. The CDR3 region has the DNA TGCGCCAGCAGCCCTAGCGGGAGCACAGATACGCAGTATTTT. Translating gives CASSPSGSTDTQYF.

The chain employs TRBV6-5 and TRBJ2-3; 9 bases are shared with TRBD1. The CDR3 has 14 amino acids. Germline CDR1 is MNHEY and CDR2 is SVGAGI. Trimming cost V 8 bases and J 3 bases; bases outside gene matches: 6. This CDR3 reads CASGSGTGTDTQYF. CDR3 nucleotide sequence: TGTGCCAGCGGTTCCGGGACAGGGACAGATACGCAGTATTTT.

The chain combines TRBV7-9 with TRBJ2-7, with unresolved D. The V end was cut by 2 bases, the J end by 0 bases, with 5 bases between. Per the germline V gene, CDR1 is SEHNR and CDR2 is FQNEAQ (reference sequence). The CDR3 spans 13 residues. CDR3 nucleotides: TGTGCCAGCAGCTTACCGAGCTCCTACGAGCAGTACTTC. As protein: CASSLPSSYEQYF. Filled out from reference TRBV7-9 and TRBJ2-7, the complete variable domain reads DTGVSQNPRHKITKRGQNVTFRCDPISEHNRLYWYRQTLGQGPEFLTYFQNEAQLEKSRLLSDRFSAERPKGSFSTLEIQRTEQGDSAMYLCASSLPSSYEQYFGPGTRLTVT.

The CDR3 nucleotides read TGCGCCAGCAGCCCTCCCCGGGAGTACGAGCAGTACTTC. As protein: CASSPPREYEQYF. J is TRBJ2-5 and V is TRBV5-1; D is perhaps TRBD2 (6 bases). The DNA matches TRBJ2-7 better at its end, which makes the J call doubtful. CDR1 and CDR2 (germline): SGHRS, YFSETQ. This CDR3 region has 13 residues.

V is TRBV28 and J is TRBJ2-1; TRBD1 matches at 7 bases. Germline trimming cut 8 bases from V and 5 bases from J; bases unmatched to any gene: 6. The CDR3 spans 13 residues. The germline CDR1 and CDR2 sequences are MDHEN and SYDVKM. In nucleotides, the CDR3 is TGTGCCAGCGGGCTCGACAGGGACAATGAGCAGTTCTTC. Protein product: CASGLDRDNEQFF.